This is a list of T cell receptor beta chains from one sample in a study of shared clonotypes between healthy human individuals. Some clones are missing from TCRdb's copy, which holds only in-frame ones; the method was immunoSEQ multiplex PCR. The data show nearly 750,000 clones, approximately 77% seen once. Sequenced material: memory CD4+ T cells sorted from blood. These receptors originate from a woman aged 25 to 45 in good health. Both conserved end residues are part of each CDR3. A D gene is named only where the DNA matches it firmly. Some rows have no size entry. The others give once, few or many, or a class for an expanded clone.

CDR3nt,CDR3aa,len,v_gene,d_gene,j_gene,abundance
TGTGCCAGCAGCTTTGGGGACAGCTACGAGCAGTACTTC,CASSFGDSYEQYF,13,TRBV7-9,TRBD1,TRBJ2-7,NA
TGTGCCAGCAGTAGGGGACAGCAAGAGACCCAGTACTTC,CASSRGQQETQYF,13,TRBV27,TRBD1,TRBJ2-5,NA
TGTGCCAGCAGTGAGCAACAGGGATTGCATGGCTACACCTTC,CASSEQQGLHGYTF,14,TRBV6-1,NA,TRBJ1-2,NA
TGTGCCAGCATGGTAGCGGGAGATTATTCGGATACGCAGTATTTT,CASMVAGDYSDTQYF,15,TRBV27,TRBD2,TRBJ2-3,NA
TGTGCCAGCAGCTTAGGAGGGACGGCACATCAGCCCCAGCATTTT,CASSLGGTAHQPQHF,15,TRBV13,NA,TRBJ1-5,few
TGTGCCAGCAGTGAACAGCCAAACTATGGCTACACCTTC,CASSEQPNYGYTF,13,TRBV2,NA,TRBJ1-2,few
TGCGCCAGCAGCTTGGGACAATCTCCTAGCACAGATACGCAGTATTTT,CASSLGQSPSTDTQYF,16,TRBV5-1,NA,TRBJ2-3,NA
TGTGCCAGTAAAAAGGCTAGCGCGAGCTCCTACGAGCAGTACTTC,CASKKASASSYEQYF,15,TRBV19,NA,TRBJ2-7,NA
TGTGCCAGCAGCTTTGGGGGAGGGCCGATGGAGACCCAGTACTTC,CASSFGGGPMETQYF,15,TRBV11-2,TRBD2,TRBJ2-5,NA
TGTGCCAGCAGTGATCGCAACACTGAAGCTTTCTTT,CASSDRNTEAFF,12,TRBV6-1,NA,TRBJ1-1,NA
TGTGCCACCAGCGAGCTGCCGGGACCGGGCTATGGCTACACCTTC,CATSELPGPGYGYTF,15,TRBV15,NA,TRBJ1-2,NA
TGTGCCAGCAGCCCCGGCGGACTAGCGGGGGCGGGATCCTACAATGAGCAGTTCTTC,CASSPGGLAGAGSYNEQFF,19,TRBV7-2,TRBD2,TRBJ2-1,NA
TGTGCCAGCAGTCCCGCGGGACCCGAAGAGACCCAGTACTTC,CASSPAGPEETQYF,14,TRBV28,NA,TRBJ2-5,NA
TGCGCCAGCAGCCAAGAAGGGAGGTACACTGAAGCTTTCTTT,CASSQEGRYTEAFF,14,TRBV4-1,NA,TRBJ1-1,few
TGTGCCAGCAGTCTGCAGGGACATGGCTACACCTTC,CASSLQGHGYTF,12,TRBV6-5,NA,TRBJ1-2,NA
TGTGCCAGCAGCTTAGAGGCGAATCAGCCCCAGCATTTT,CASSLEANQPQHF,13,TRBV7-9,NA,TRBJ1-5,NA
TGTGCCAGCAGCCCGGGACAGGGGCTGGAAAAACTGTTTTTT,CASSPGQGLEKLFF,14,TRBV7-9,TRBD1,TRBJ1-4,NA
TGTGCCAGCAGCCCCAGACTAGCGGGACGGGAGCTGTTTTTT,CASSPRLAGRELFF,14,TRBV28,TRBD2,TRBJ2-2,NA
TGTGCCTGGACAGGGAACCGATACGAGCAGTACTTC,CAWTGNRYEQYF,12,TRBV30,NA,TRBJ2-7,NA
TGTGCCAGCAGCAATAGCCTCCTAGCGGGGGACACAGATACGCAGTATTTT,CASSNSLLAGDTDTQYF,17,TRBV11-2,TRBD2,TRBJ2-3,many
TGTGCCAGCAGTCCAAGGGACGGGGAAGTCTATGGCTACACCTTC,CASSPRDGEVYGYTF,15,TRBV27,NA,TRBJ1-2,NA
TGTGCCAGGTCTACCGGGGATACGCAGTATTTT,CARSTGDTQYF,11,TRBV2,NA,TRBJ2-3,few
TGCAGCGTCGACGGGGGGCCCAAAAACATTCAGTACTTC,CSVDGGPKNIQYF,13,TRBV29-1,NA,TRBJ2-4,NA
TGTGCCAGCAGGGACATCCCGTACGAGCAGTACTTC,CASRDIPYEQYF,12,TRBV2,NA,TRBJ2-7,once
TGCGCCAGCAGCCGGGACTACCCTAGCACAGATACGCAGTATTTT,CASSRDYPSTDTQYF,15,TRBV5-1,TRBD2,TRBJ2-3,NA
TGTGCCAGCAGCTTGCAGGGCTCCTACGAGCAGTACTTC,CASSLQGSYEQYF,13,TRBV5-4,NA,TRBJ2-7,NA
TGTGCCAGCTTGGGGGGGACCGCCTACGAGCAGTACTTC,CASLGGTAYEQYF,13,TRBV11-2,TRBD2,TRBJ2-7,many